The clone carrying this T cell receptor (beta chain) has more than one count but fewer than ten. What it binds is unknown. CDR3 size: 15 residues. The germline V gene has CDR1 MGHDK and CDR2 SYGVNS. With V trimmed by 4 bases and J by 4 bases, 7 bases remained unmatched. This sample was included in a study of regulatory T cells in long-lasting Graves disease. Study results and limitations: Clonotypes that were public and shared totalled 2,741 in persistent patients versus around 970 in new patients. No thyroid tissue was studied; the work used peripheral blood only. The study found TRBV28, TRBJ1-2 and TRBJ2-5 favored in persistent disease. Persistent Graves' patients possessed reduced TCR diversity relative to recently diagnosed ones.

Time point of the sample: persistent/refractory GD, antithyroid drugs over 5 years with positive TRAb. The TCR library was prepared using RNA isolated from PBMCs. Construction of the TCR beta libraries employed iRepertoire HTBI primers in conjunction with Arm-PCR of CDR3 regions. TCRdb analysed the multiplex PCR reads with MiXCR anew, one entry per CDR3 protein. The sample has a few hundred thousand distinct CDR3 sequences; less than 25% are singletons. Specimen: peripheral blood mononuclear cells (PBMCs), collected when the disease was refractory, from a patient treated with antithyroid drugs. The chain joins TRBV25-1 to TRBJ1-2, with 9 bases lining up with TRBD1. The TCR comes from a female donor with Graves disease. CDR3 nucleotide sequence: TGTGCCAGCAGTGGAGACAGGGGGAACTTCTATGGCTACACCTTC. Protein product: CASSGDRGNFYGYTF.